The clone carrying this TCR beta chain was detected only a few times. What it binds is not known. Trimming removed 7 bases from V and 0 bases from J; junction bases left unmatched: 18. Germline V lookup: CDR1 SGHDN, CDR2 FVKESK. This CDR3 is 19 amino acids long. The data were obtained in a study of blood T cells in healthy people across ages. Together with a sample-barcoded 5' primer, a J-beta primer mix was included in a second PCR lasting about 7 to 12 cycles. From the 5' RACE reads, TCRdb called clonotypes with MiXCR, one entry per CDR3 protein. The sample lists some 730,000 distinct CDR3 sequences; about 24% were seen once. The sample providers were healthy Caucasian people from Russia, aged roughly 6 to 95. Study-wide results and caveats: As age increased, TCR beta diversity per million T cells fell in a roughly linear fashion. Expanded clonotype changes were possibly confounded by unknown donor CMV status. Unsorted PBMC material precluded a definitive naive versus antigen-experienced comparison.

Sequences were obtained from blood. This chain uses TRBV14 with TRBJ1-5, with 7 bases identical to TRBD1. The sequence derives from a man aged 65-85 years in good health. CDR3 protein: CASMNFPGGEVNSNQPQHF. As DNA, the CDR3 is TGTGCCAGCATGAATTTCCCAGGGGGTGAGGTAAATAGCAATCAGCCCCAGCATTTT.